The 8 T cell receptor beta chains listed next were all sequenced from one sample in a study of monozygotic twins with inflammatory bowel disease. TCRdb re-called the 5' RACE reads; one entry per CDR3 protein, DNA not given. The sample includes about 380,000 distinct CDR3 sequences. Sequenced: blood. Receptors were obtained from a human donor with ulcerative colitis or Crohn's disease, or a healthy co-twin of an affected twin (not recorded which).

The V gene is TRBV9, the J gene TRBJ1-1. Germline CDR1 reads SGDLS; CDR2 reads YYNGEE. The CDR3 is 14 residues long. CDR3 in amino acids: CASSVVGENTEAFF. The variable domain in full, completed from reference TRBV9 and TRBJ1-1, reads DSGVTQTPKHLITATGQRVTLRCSPRSGDLSVYWYQQSLDQGLQFLIQYYNGEERAKGNILERFSAQQFPDLHSELNLSSLELGDSALYFCASSVVGENTEAFFGQGTRLTVV.

The chain has TRBV5-4 and TRBJ2-3; TCRdb gives TRBD2 as the D gene, but with no DNA this cannot be confirmed. This CDR3 comprises 15 residues. From germline, CDR1 is SGHNT and CDR2 YYREEE (reference sequence). CDR3 region: CASSLIAMSTDTQYF.

V and J are TRBV10-3 and TRBJ2-1. Germline lookup yields CDR1 ENHRY and CDR2 SYGVKD. CDR3 length equals 13 residues. CDR3: CAISEATHNEQFF.

This chain uses TRBV30 with TRBJ2-2; TCRdb's D call of TRBD1 is untestable without DNA. The germline V gene encodes CDR1 GTSNPN and CDR2 SVGIG (reference sequence). The CDR3 is 15 residues long. The CDR3 sequence: CAWSDYRGGTGELFF.

The gene calls are TRBV5-1 and TRBJ2-1; TCRdb indicates TRBD2, and absent DNA this call remains unverified. Germline CDR1 is SGHRS and CDR2 is YFSETQ. This CDR3 region has 16 residues. The CDR3: CASSLVASGGYNEQFF.

The J gene is TRBJ1-3, the V gene TRBV18. This CDR3 contains 15 residues. Germline V gene data show CDR1 as KGHSH and CDR2 as LQKENI. Here the CDR3 reads CASSQQGPSGNTIYF.

This sequence joins TRBV7-9 and TRBJ1-1. Germline assignment: CDR1 SEHNR and CDR2 FQNEAQ (reference sequence). The CDR3 contains 14 residues. This chain's CDR3 is CASSATAMNTEAFF.

The CDR3 sequence is CASSQRGSTQYF. The J gene is TRBJ2-5, the V gene TRBV6-6; TCRdb designates TRBD2, a call that cannot be tested without DNA. CDR1 MNHNY and CDR2 SVGAGI come from the germline V gene (reference sequence). There are 12 residues in the CDR3.